Following are 2 T cell receptor beta chains from one sample sequenced in a study of OX40 agonist ivuxolimab in advanced cancers. Measured with immunoSEQ multiplex PCR; TCRdb has only the in-frame clones, and not every one. The profile shows 75,000 to 100,000 clones, 80% to 90% of them singletons. Material: CD4+ or CD8+ T cells sorted from blood, obtained in a trial of the OX40 agonist ivuxolimab. The receptor source for this set is an adult with an advanced solid tumor such as melanoma, head and neck, liver or kidney cancer.

The J gene is TRBJ1-2, the V gene TRBV5-6, with D uncertain. The CDR3 is 15 residues long. Trimming took 0 bases from V and 2 from J, leaving 11 bases between them. The germline V gene encodes CDR1 SGHDT and CDR2 YYEEEE. CDR3 in DNA: TGTGCCAGCAGCTTGGTAAGCGTGCCGAACTATGGCTACACCTTC. As protein: CASSLVSVPNYGYTF.

The rearrangement joins TRBV5-1 to TRBJ1-4; no firm D call. Germline V lookup: CDR1 SGHRS, CDR2 YFSETQ. CDR3 length: 15 amino acids. The V and J ends lost 1 base and 0 bases respectively, with 7 bases between them. The CDR3 is CASSLIGATNEKLFF. The CDR3 DNA reads TGCGCCAGCAGCTTGATCGGAGCAACTAATGAAAAACTGTTTTTT.